This TCR beta chain is drawn from a study of OX40 agonist ivuxolimab in advanced cancers. About the research overall: Hepatocellular carcinoma, melanoma, renal cell or head and neck cancer occurred in dose-escalation patients. Study-level points and caveats: Among T cells, CD8+ cells averaged more expanded clones than CD4+ cells. Expanded peripheral T cells had an undetermined antigen specificity.

With regard to this clone: The target antigen is unknown.

Germline V gene data show CDR1 as SNHLY and CDR2 as FYNNEI. The V and J ends lost 7 bases and 0 bases respectively, with 4 bases between them. This CDR3 comprises 12 residues. Clones were sequenced by immunoSEQ multiplex PCR, and TCRdb holds only the in-frame ones, with some missing. Here the sample spans about 98,000 clones, 85% to 95% being singletons. This sample comprised CD4+ or CD8+ T cells sorted from blood, obtained in a trial of the OX40 agonist ivuxolimab. The TCR sequence derives from an adult with an advanced solid tumor such as melanoma, head and neck, liver or kidney cancer. This chain uses TRBV2 with TRBJ1-3; D remains unclear. The CDR3 sequence is CASMSSGNTIYF. The CDR3 nucleotides are TGTGCCAGCATGAGCTCTGGAAACACCATATATTTT. The complete variable domain, with remaining parts taken from reference TRBV2 and TRBJ1-3, reads EPEVTQTPSHQVTQMGQEVILRCVPISNHLYFYWYRQILGQKVEFLVSFYNNEISEKSEIFDDQFSVERPDGSNFTLKIRSTKLEDSAMYFCASMSSGNTIYFGEGSWLTVV.